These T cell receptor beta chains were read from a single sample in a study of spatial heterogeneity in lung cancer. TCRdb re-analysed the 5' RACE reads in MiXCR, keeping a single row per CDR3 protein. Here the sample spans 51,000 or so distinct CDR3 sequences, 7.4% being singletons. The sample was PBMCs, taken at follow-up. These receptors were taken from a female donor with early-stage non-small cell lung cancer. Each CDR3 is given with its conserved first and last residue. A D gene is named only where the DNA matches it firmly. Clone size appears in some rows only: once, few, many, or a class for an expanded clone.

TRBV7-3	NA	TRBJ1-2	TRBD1	CASSPNAGGIYGYTF	TGTGCCAGCAGCCCCAATGCAGGGGGAATCTATGGCTACACCTTC
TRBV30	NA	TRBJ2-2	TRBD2	CAWRGPKRGALTGELFF	TGTGCCTGGAGGGGCCCCAAGCGGGGGGCCCTCACCGGGGAGCTGTTTTTT
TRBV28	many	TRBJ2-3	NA	CASNSRRLDRISTDTQYF	TGTGCCAGCAATTCTCGGCGCCTAGACAGGATAAGCACAGATACGCAGTATTTT
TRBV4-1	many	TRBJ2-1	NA	CASSQPGGNNEQFF	TGCGCCAGCAGCCAACCCGGCGGCAACAATGAGCAGTTCTTC
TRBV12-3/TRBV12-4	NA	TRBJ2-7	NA	CASRTGTYEQYF	TGTGCCAGCAGGACAGGAACCTACGAGCAGTACTTC
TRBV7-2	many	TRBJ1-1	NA	CASTLTGSTEAFF	TGTGCCAGCACCCTTACGGGGAGCACTGAAGCTTTCTTT
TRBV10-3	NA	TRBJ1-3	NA	CASSTPGLKNTIYF	TGTGCCAGCTCGACCCCGGGACTTAAAAACACCATATATTTT
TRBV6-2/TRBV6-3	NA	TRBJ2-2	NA	CASSYLGVGELFF	TGTGCCAGCAGTTACCTTGGAGTCGGGGAGCTGTTTTTT
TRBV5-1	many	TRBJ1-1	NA	CASSLAPQTNTEAFF	TGCGCCAGCAGCTTGGCGCCGCAAACGAACACTGAAGCTTTCTTT
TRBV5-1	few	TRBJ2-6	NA	CASSFGRTPGANVLTF	TGCGCCAGCAGCTTCGGGAGAACCCCTGGGGCCAACGTCCTGACTTTC
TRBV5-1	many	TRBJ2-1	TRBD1	CASSPGQSYNEQFF	TGCGCCAGCAGCCCGGGACAGTCCTACAATGAGCAGTTCTTC
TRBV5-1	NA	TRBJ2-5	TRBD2	CASSLPSGEQETQYF	TGCGCCAGCAGCTTACCTAGCGGGGAACAAGAGACCCAGTACTTC
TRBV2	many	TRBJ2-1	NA	CASKVDLSSYNEQFF	TGTGCCAGCAAGGTCGACTTGAGCTCCTACAATGAGCAGTTCTTC
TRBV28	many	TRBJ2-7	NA	CASSFGLLAYEQYF	TGTGCCAGCAGTTTTGGGCTTCTTGCCTACGAGCAGTACTTC
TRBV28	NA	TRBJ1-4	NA	CASSGVYGTNEKLFF	TGTGCCAGCAGTGGAGTGTACGGTACTAATGAAAAACTGTTTTTT
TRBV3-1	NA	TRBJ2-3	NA	CASSQGGGPCRF	TGTGCCAGCAGCCAGGGCGGGGGCCCCTGTAGGTTT
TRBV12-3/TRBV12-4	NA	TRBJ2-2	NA	CASLGVPGELFF	TGTGCCAGCCTAGGGGTCCCCGGGGAGCTGTTTTTT
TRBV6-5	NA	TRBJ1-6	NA	CASSPQNEYNSPLHF	TGTGCCAGCAGCCCACAGAATGAGTATAATTCACCCCTCCACTTT
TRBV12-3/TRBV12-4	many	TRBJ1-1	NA	CASSFGRPAFF	TGTGCCAGCAGTTTCGGGAGGCCGGCTTTCTTT
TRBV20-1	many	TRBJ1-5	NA	CSAIRDPHQPQHF	TGCAGTGCCATCCGGGACCCTCATCAGCCCCAGCATTTT
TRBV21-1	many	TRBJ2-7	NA	CASSSRQGRYEQYF	TGTGCCAGCAGCTCCCGACAGGGGCGCTACGAGCAGTACTTC
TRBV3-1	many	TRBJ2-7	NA	CASSLSTWGSSYEQYF	TGTGCCAGCAGCCTTTCTACGTGGGGCTCCTCCTACGAGCAGTACTTC
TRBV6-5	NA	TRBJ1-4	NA	CASSSQPASLLFF	TGTGCCAGCAGTTCCCAGCCGGCGAGCCTACTGTTTTTT
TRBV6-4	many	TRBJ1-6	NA	CASSDGLLNSPLHF	TGTGCCAGCAGTGACGGATTGCTAAATTCACCCCTCCACTTT
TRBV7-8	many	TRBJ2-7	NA	CASSSLATYEQYF	TGTGCCAGCAGCTCACTCGCGACCTACGAGCAGTACTTC
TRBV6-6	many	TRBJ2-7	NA	CASSYGGGSYEQYF	TGTGCCAGCAGTTACGGAGGGGGGTCCTACGAGCAGTACTTC
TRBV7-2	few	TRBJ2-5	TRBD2	CASSSRLAVQETQYF	TGTGCCAGCAGTTCTAGACTAGCGGTACAAGAGACCCAGTACTTC
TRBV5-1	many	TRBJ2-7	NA	CASSLDTTPGAIYEQYF	TGCGCCAGCAGCTTGGACACGACCCCGGGGGCTATTTACGAGCAGTACTTC
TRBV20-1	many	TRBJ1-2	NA	CSASPAEKNYGYTF	TGCAGTGCTAGTCCGGCCGAGAAAAACTATGGCTACACCTTC
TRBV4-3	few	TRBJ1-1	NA	CASSQEHSRTTEAFF	TGCGCCAGCAGCCAAGAACACTCTAGGACCACTGAAGCTTTCTTT
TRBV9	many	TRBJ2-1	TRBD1	CASSVSGTGPNEQFF	TGTGCCAGCAGCGTTTCCGGGACAGGGCCGAATGAGCAGTTCTTC
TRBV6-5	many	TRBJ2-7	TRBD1	CASSYRDRTTEQYF	TGTGCCAGCAGTTACCGGGACAGGACTACGGAGCAGTACTTC
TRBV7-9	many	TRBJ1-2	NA	CASSLEGHSLGYTF	TGTGCCAGCAGCCTGGAGGGACACAGTCTTGGCTACACCTTC
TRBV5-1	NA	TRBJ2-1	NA	CASSLVAQEGGYNEQFF	TGCGCCAGCAGCTTGGTGGCCCAGGAAGGCGGCTACAATGAGCAGTTCTTC
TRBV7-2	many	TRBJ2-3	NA	CASSGDFIPTDTQYF	TGTGCCAGCAGCGGGGACTTTATCCCCACAGATACGCAGTATTTT
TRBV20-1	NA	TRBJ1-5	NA	CSASSKGNRGNQPQHF	TGCAGTGCTAGTAGTAAGGGTAACCGGGGCAATCAGCCCCAGCATTTT
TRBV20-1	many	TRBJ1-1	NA	CSARRDYNTEAFF	TGCAGTGCTAGACGGGACTATAACACTGAAGCTTTCTTT
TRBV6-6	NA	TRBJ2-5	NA	CASSYGRGLEETQYF	TGTGCCAGCAGTTACGGGCGGGGGCTGGAAGAGACCCAGTACTTC
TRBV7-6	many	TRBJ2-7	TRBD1	CASSSNSGGSYEQYF	TGTGCCAGCAGCTCAAACTCAGGGGGTTCCTACGAGCAGTACTTC
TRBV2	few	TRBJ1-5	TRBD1	CASKGQVNQPQHF	TGTGCCAGCAAGGGACAGGTCAATCAGCCCCAGCATTTT
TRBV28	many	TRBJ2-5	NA	CASSLRVGTQYF	TGTGCCAGCAGTTTGCGGGTGGGGACCCAGTACTTC
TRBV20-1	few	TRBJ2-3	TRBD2	CSARDLTSGTDTQYF	TGCAGTGCTAGAGATTTAACTAGCGGGACAGATACGCAGTATTTT
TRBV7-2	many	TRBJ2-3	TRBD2	CASSLARGGPDTQYF	TGTGCCAGCAGCTTAGCCCGCGGGGGGCCAGATACGCAGTATTTT
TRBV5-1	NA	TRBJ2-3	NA	CASSLTEDTQYF	TGCGCCAGCAGCTTGACCGAGGATACGCAGTATTTT
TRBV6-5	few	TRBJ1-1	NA	CASSPPSAIEAFF	TGTGCCAGCAGTCCCCCCTCGGCGATTGAAGCTTTCTTT
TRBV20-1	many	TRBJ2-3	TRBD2	CSAHPGGGETDTQYF	TGCAGTGCCCACCCCGGCGGGGGGGAAACAGATACGCAGTATTTT
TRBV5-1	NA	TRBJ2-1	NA	CASSLALTRDEQFF	TGCGCCAGCAGCTTGGCCCTGACTAGGGATGAGCAGTTCTTC